The 2 T cell receptor beta chains listed next were all sequenced from one sample in a study of blood T cell repertoires in COVID-19. Profiled with immunoSEQ multiplex PCR; TCRdb holds only in-frame clones, not every one. Seen here are a few hundred thousand clones, around 90% observed once, and the top ten hold 1% to 1.5%. The specimen sequenced was peripheral blood. Receptors originate from a man in his forties with acute or convalescent COVID-19.

The V gene is TRBV28, the J gene TRBJ2-7; TRBD2 matches 9 bases. The CDR3 sequence is 15 residues long. The trim removed 5 bases at V and 4 bases at J, leaving 9 bases unmatched. Germline V gene data show CDR1 as MDHEN and CDR2 as SYDVKM. The CDR3 DNA reads TGTGCCAGCAGTGGACCGGGACTAGCTTCGTACGAGCAGTACTTC. Translated: CASSGPGLASYEQYF.

The V and J genes are TRBV20-1 and TRBJ2-5; possible D gene TRBD2, 5 bases. There are 15 residues in the CDR3. Germline CDR1 is DFQATT and CDR2 is SNEGSKA (reference sequence). The V and J ends lost 3 bases and 2 bases respectively, with 16 bases between them. The CDR3 bases are TGCAGTGCTAGTGTGTCTAGCACCTATCAAGAGACCCAGTACTTC. Protein sequence: CSASVSSTYQETQYF.